This is a list of T cell receptor beta chains from one sample in a study of response to subunit inactivated influenza vaccine. A single record per CDR3 protein comes from TCRdb applying MiXCR to the RT-PCR reads. Among 800,000 or so distinct CDR3 sequences listed, roughly 20% were seen once. The starting material was PBMCs from blood, obtained less than 6 days after vaccination. Receptor source: a man in his fifties who received an inactivated influenza vaccine. The CDR3 runs from the conserved cysteine through the conserved F or W. D genes are given only for firm matches. The size entry is marked missing in some rows and otherwise reads once, few, many or a size class.

>many|TRBJ2-5|TRBV12-3/TRBV12-4|TRBD2|14
CASRRAGGGETQYF
TGTGCCAGCAGACGAGCGGGGGGTGGAGAGACCCAGTACTTC
>few|TRBJ1-1|TRBV2|NA|13
CASREIMNTEAFF
TGTGCCAGCAGGGAAATAATGAACACTGAAGCTTTCTTT
>NA|TRBJ2-1|TRBV12-3/TRBV12-4|TRBD1|14
CASWTATGLREQFF
TGTGCCAGCTGGACAGCGACAGGGTTGCGTGAGCAGTTCTTC
>NA|TRBJ2-1|TRBV24-1|NA|13
CATSDSSGGEQFF
TGTGCCACCAGTGATTCTTCGGGTGGTGAGCAGTTCTTC
>few|TRBJ2-7|TRBV11-2|TRBD2|15
CASSLISGKSSEQYF
TGTGCCAGCAGCTTAATAAGCGGGAAGTCGAGCGAGCAGTACTTC
>NA|TRBJ2-3|TRBV6-1|TRBD2|17
CASSDYMAGGSTDTQYF
TGTGCCAGCAGTGACTATATGGCGGGGGGGAGCACAGATACGCAGTATTTT
>few|TRBJ2-1|TRBV6-2/TRBV6-3|TRBD1|14
CASSQQGGYNEQFF
TGTGCCAGCAGTCAACAGGGGGGCTACAATGAGCAGTTCTTC
>NA|TRBJ1-5|TRBV12-3/TRBV12-4|NA|16
CASSLAGRRERQPQHF
TGTGCCAGCAGTTTAGCCGGTCGCAGGGAGCGTCAGCCCCAGCATTTT
>few|TRBJ1-1|TRBV3-1|NA|13
CASKAVLNTEAFF
TGTGCCAGCAAGGCGGTCTTGAACACTGAAGCTTTCTTT
>NA|TRBJ1-1|TRBV18|NA|16
CASSPPGLMANTEAFF
TGTGCCAGCTCACCCCCGGGCCTAATGGCCAACACTGAAGCTTTCTTT
>few|TRBJ2-5|TRBV28|NA|13
CASSLGGIETQYF
TGTGCCAGCAGTTTGGGCGGTATAGAGACCCAGTACTTC
>many|TRBJ2-3|TRBV5-1|NA|13
CASRRASTDTQYF
TGCGCCAGCCGTAGAGCTAGCACAGATACGCAGTATTTT
>few|TRBJ2-7|TRBV12-3/TRBV12-4|NA|13
CASGNTGPYEQYF
TGTGCCAGCGGAAATACAGGCCCATACGAGCAGTACTTC
>NA|TRBJ2-1|TRBV7-2|NA|12
CASSFASREQFF
TGTGCCAGCAGCTTTGCTTCCAGGGAGCAGTTCTTC
>NA|TRBJ1-5|TRBV6-1|TRBD1|16
CASSEARTGGNQPQHF
TGTGCCAGCAGTGAAGCGAGGACAGGGGGTAATCAGCCCCAGCATTTT
>few|TRBJ2-5|TRBV11-2|NA|15
CASSLARGSWETQYF
TGTGCCAGCAGCTTAGCTAGGGGATCGTGGGAGACCCAGTACTTC
>many|TRBJ1-6|TRBV20-1|NA|13
CSARWQAHSPLHF
TGCAGTGCTAGGTGGCAGGCCCATTCACCCCTCCACTTT
>NA|TRBJ1-5|TRBV5-1|NA|13
CASSLEPDRPQHF
TGCGCCAGCAGCTTGGAGCCCGACCGCCCCCAGCATTTT
>NA|TRBJ2-5|TRBV18|NA|13
CASSPPAGETQYF
TGTGCCAGCTCACCACCGGCGGGAGAGACCCAGTACTTC
>few|TRBJ2-2|TRBV6-5|TRBD2|18
CASSSWLAGDINTGELFF
TGTGCCAGCAGTTCTTGGCTAGCGGGGGATATTAACACCGGGGAGCTGTTTTTT
>many|TRBJ1-2|TRBV12-3/TRBV12-4|TRBD1|16
CASSPNTGGANYGYTF
TGTGCCAGCAGTCCAAACACAGGGGGAGCTAATTATGGCTACACCTTC
>NA|TRBJ1-4|TRBV28|TRBD1|16
CASSLNRGRTNEKLFF
TGTGCCAGCAGTTTAAACAGGGGGCGGACTAATGAAAAACTGTTTTTT
>few|TRBJ2-6|TRBV12-3/TRBV12-4|NA|19
CASSLSWAGDDSGANVLTF
TGTGCCAGCAGTTTAAGTTGGGCAGGGGATGACTCTGGGGCCAACGTCCTGACTTTC
>NA|TRBJ2-3|TRBV24-1|TRBD2|14
CATAARGGSDTQYF
TGTGCCACGGCGGCGCGGGGGGGGTCAGATACGCAGTATTTT
>NA|TRBJ2-7|TRBV7-2|TRBD2|14
CASSAGLAVGEQYF
TGTGCCAGCAGCGCGGGACTAGCGGTAGGCGAGCAGTACTTC
>once|TRBJ2-1|TRBV5-1|NA|15
CASSSMALFYNEQFF
TGCGCCAGCAGCTCCATGGCCCTGTTCTACAATGAGCAGTTCTTC
>few|TRBJ2-1|TRBV3-1|NA|14
CASSQDSANNEQFF
TGTGCCAGCAGCCAAGATTCCGCAAACAATGAGCAGTTCTTC
>few|TRBJ2-1|TRBV7-2|NA|13
CASSHTPYNEQFF
TGTGCCAGCAGTCATACGCCTTACAATGAGCAGTTCTTC
>NA|TRBJ2-2|TRBV4-2|TRBD1|19
CASSQPGTGSSRNTGELFF
TGTGCCAGCAGCCAACCCGGGACAGGGTCTTCCCGGAACACCGGGGAGCTGTTTTTT
>few|TRBJ1-2|TRBV6-6|NA|12
CASKEVLYGYTF
TGTGCCAGCAAGGAGGTTCTCTATGGCTACACCTTC
>few|TRBJ2-1|TRBV10-3|TRBD2|13
CAISAGTRNEQFF
TGTGCCATCAGTGCCGGGACTAGGAATGAGCAGTTCTTC
>NA|TRBJ2-5|TRBV20-1|NA|16
CSARDWRAEYQETQYF
TGCAGTGCTAGAGATTGGAGGGCTGAGTACCAAGAGACCCAGTACTTC
>NA|TRBJ2-5|TRBV6-5|TRBD1|15
CASSSTGGNQETQYF
TGTGCCAGCAGTTCTACAGGGGGCAACCAAGAGACCCAGTACTTC
>NA|TRBJ1-2|TRBV2|TRBD1|13
CASSDRGKGGYTF
TGTGCCAGCAGTGACAGGGGGAAGGGTGGCTACACCTTC
>once|TRBJ1-2|TRBV6-1|TRBD1|13
CASSESQGTGYTF
TGTGCCAGCAGTGAGTCACAGGGGACGGGCTACACCTTC
>many|TRBJ2-2|TRBV20-1|NA|14
CSASRGGNTGELFF
TGCAGTGCGAGCAGGGGCGGGAACACCGGGGAGCTGTTTTTT
>NA|TRBJ1-3|TRBV5-1|TRBD1|15
CASSSSGQVGNTIYF
TGCGCCAGCAGCTCTTCGGGACAGGTGGGAAACACCATATATTTT